A selection of T cell receptor beta chains follows, all from one sample in a study of OX40 agonist ivuxolimab in advanced cancers. Measured with immunoSEQ multiplex PCR; TCRdb has only the in-frame clones, and not every one. The data hold 98,000 or so clones, with 75% to 95% observed a single time. The sample here was CD4+ or CD8+ T cells sorted from blood, taken in a trial of the OX40 agonist ivuxolimab. Every receptor here comes from an adult with an advanced solid tumor such as melanoma, head and neck, liver or kidney cancer. Both conserved end residues are part of each CDR3. Part of the rows lack a size; the others show once, few, many or a class for expanded clones.

abundance: NA; j_gene: TRBJ1-1; v_gene: TRBV30; CDR3aa: CAWSVQANTEAFF
abundance: once; j_gene: TRBJ2-3; v_gene: TRBV2; CDR3aa: CARALSGRASTDTQYF
abundance: NA; j_gene: TRBJ1-3; v_gene: TRBV28; CDR3aa: CASRGRHSGNTIYF
abundance: NA; j_gene: TRBJ1-4; v_gene: TRBV5-4; CDR3aa: CASSLRVPGEKLFF
abundance: NA; j_gene: TRBJ2-1; v_gene: TRBV11-2; CDR3aa: CASRSPGGSSYNEQFF
abundance: NA; j_gene: TRBJ2-3; v_gene: TRBV7-3; CDR3aa: CASSNRQGDTQYF
abundance: NA; j_gene: TRBJ2-3; v_gene: TRBV2; CDR3aa: CASRGTSGRASTDTQYF
abundance: NA; j_gene: TRBJ2-1; v_gene: TRBV6-1; CDR3aa: CASRGLSDEQFF
abundance: NA; j_gene: TRBJ2-2; v_gene: TRBV30; CDR3aa: CAWKRGNTGELFF
abundance: NA; j_gene: TRBJ2-1; v_gene: TRBV6-4; CDR3aa: CASSVVAGGMVEQFF
abundance: NA; j_gene: TRBJ2-7; v_gene: TRBV28; CDR3aa: CASRSGTLGSYEQYF
abundance: NA; j_gene: TRBJ1-6; v_gene: TRBV4-1; CDR3aa: CASSQVPGQFNSPLHF
abundance: NA; j_gene: TRBJ1-3; v_gene: TRBV7-9; CDR3aa: CASSLMLPSGNTIYF
abundance: NA; j_gene: TRBJ2-1; v_gene: TRBV21-1; CDR3aa: CASSKAAGRYNEQFF
abundance: NA; j_gene: TRBJ2-2; v_gene: TRBV4-1; CDR3aa: CASSQVPGELFF
abundance: NA; j_gene: TRBJ2-6; v_gene: TRBV15; CDR3aa: CATSKGGPSGANVLTF
abundance: NA; j_gene: TRBJ1-4; v_gene: TRBV11-2; CDR3aa: CASSLGTATNEKLFF
abundance: NA; j_gene: TRBJ2-2; v_gene: TRBV28; CDR3aa: CASSGLAGPNTGELFF
abundance: NA; j_gene: TRBJ1-2; v_gene: TRBV15; CDR3aa: CATSRTGTDGGYTF
abundance: NA; j_gene: TRBJ2-6; v_gene: TRBV2; CDR3aa: CASSVSSGANVLTF
abundance: once; j_gene: TRBJ2-7; v_gene: TRBV5-1; CDR3aa: CASSTGISPWEQYF
abundance: NA; j_gene: TRBJ2-2; v_gene: TRBV19; CDR3aa: CASTVQGAPTGELFF
abundance: NA; j_gene: TRBJ2-7; v_gene: TRBV5-1; CDR3aa: CASSLVGLTYEQYF
abundance: NA; j_gene: TRBJ1-4; v_gene: TRBV5-1; CDR3aa: CASSPGQGQLFF
abundance: NA; j_gene: TRBJ2-7; v_gene: TRBV10-3; CDR3aa: CAITSSGTHEQYF
abundance: once; j_gene: TRBJ2-3; v_gene: TRBV5-4; CDR3aa: CASSQDLQGSDTQYF
abundance: NA; j_gene: TRBJ2-3; v_gene: TRBV5-4; CDR3aa: CASSLLRLAGSDTQYF
abundance: NA; j_gene: TRBJ2-1; v_gene: TRBV4-3; CDR3aa: CASSQDGSGAYNEQFF
abundance: few; j_gene: TRBJ1-3; v_gene: TRBV29-1; CDR3aa: CSVGETGTRSGNTIYF
abundance: once; j_gene: TRBJ2-1; v_gene: TRBV2; CDR3aa: CASSPPESRKQFF
abundance: NA; j_gene: TRBJ1-2; v_gene: TRBV18; CDR3aa: CASSPGTGIGYTF
abundance: NA; j_gene: TRBJ2-7; v_gene: TRBV7-9; CDR3aa: CASSSQGGGNEQYF
abundance: once; j_gene: TRBJ2-3; v_gene: TRBV6-1; CDR3aa: CASSVITDTQYF
abundance: NA; j_gene: TRBJ2-3; v_gene: TRBV28; CDR3aa: CASSNDPTDTQYF
abundance: NA; j_gene: TRBJ1-4; v_gene: TRBV28; CDR3aa: CASSFSGGLEEKLFF
abundance: NA; j_gene: TRBJ1-3; v_gene: TRBV7-9; CDR3aa: CASSLAGGSGNTIYF
abundance: NA; j_gene: TRBJ2-5; v_gene: TRBV11-1; CDR3aa: CASSLVEQGETQYF
abundance: NA; j_gene: TRBJ1-4; v_gene: TRBV14; CDR3aa: CASSQAGEKLFF
abundance: NA; j_gene: TRBJ1-1; v_gene: TRBV7-9; CDR3aa: CASSGQENTEAFF
abundance: NA; j_gene: TRBJ2-5; v_gene: TRBV9; CDR3aa: CASSVGSGPQETQYF
abundance: NA; j_gene: TRBJ2-1; v_gene: TRBV30; CDR3aa: CAWSVSGREFF
abundance: NA; j_gene: TRBJ1-2; v_gene: TRBV28; CDR3aa: CASREGQLEGYTF
abundance: NA; j_gene: TRBJ2-1; v_gene: TRBV4-3; CDR3aa: CASSQTISGSPYNEQFF
abundance: NA; j_gene: TRBJ2-1; v_gene: TRBV28; CDR3aa: CASPPASTGNNEQFF
abundance: NA; j_gene: TRBJ2-7; v_gene: TRBV6-6; CDR3aa: CASRMGGTYEQYF
abundance: NA; j_gene: TRBJ2-3; v_gene: TRBV11-2; CDR3aa: CASSLEIAGRTDTQYF
abundance: NA; j_gene: TRBJ2-3; v_gene: TRBV9; CDR3aa: CASSVAPSGSTDTQYF
abundance: NA; j_gene: TRBJ2-7; v_gene: TRBV9; CDR3aa: CASSDFMGFAYEQYF
abundance: NA; j_gene: TRBJ1-3; v_gene: TRBV6-5; CDR3aa: CASSYQGVGNTIYF
abundance: NA; j_gene: TRBJ2-6; v_gene: TRBV7-9; CDR3aa: CASSPRTATSGANVLTF